One sample yielded the 15 T cell receptor beta chains listed below, sequenced in a study of T cell changes during pregnancy in multiple sclerosis. Assay used: immunoSEQ multiplex PCR; TCRdb lists only in-frame clones, some missing. The profile shows approximately 100,000 clones, around 90% of them singletons. This specimen was peripheral blood, taken in the second trimester of pregnancy. These TCRs come from a female donor with multiple sclerosis, enrolled in a pregnancy study.

This clone was recorded once. The V gene is TRBV7-8, the J gene TRBJ2-3; 10 positions match TRBD2. Germline V CDR1 and CDR2: SGHVS, FQNEAQ. The junction had 10 bases not matched to a gene; V was cut back by 5 bases and J by 2 bases. This CDR3 spans 17 amino acids. CDR3 sequence (DNA): TGTGCCAGCAGCGGACCAACTAGCGGGGCGTTCACAGATACGCAGTATTTT. Amino acids: CASSGPTSGAFTDTQYF.

The chain recombines TRBV29-1 with TRBJ1-2; D is ambiguous. This CDR3 region has 11 residues. V lost 2 bases and J lost 5, with 6 bases in between. Per germline, CDR1 SQVTM and CDR2 ANQGSEA. In DNA, the CDR3 is TGCAGCGTTGAAACAGCTTATGGCTACACCTTC. Encoded protein: CSVETAYGYTF.

This chain uses TRBV5-6 with TRBJ2-1; TRBD2 aligns across 8 bases. The CDR3 contains 12 residues. The germline gives CDR1 SGHDT, CDR2 YYEEEE. Germline trimming cut 3 bases from V and 15 bases from J; bases unmatched to any gene: 8. The CDR3 nucleotides read TGTGCCAGCAGCTGGGGACCGGGACTAGTGTTCTTC. Its protein product is CASSWGPGLVFF.

This chain links TRBV6-5 with TRBJ2-7, with 9 bases fitting TRBD2. This CDR3 is built from 16 residues. V gave up 0 bases and J gave up 3 bases; unmatched junction bases: 6. Germline values: CDR1 MNHEY, CDR2 SVGAGI. The CDR3 sequence is CASSYSPAGGVYEQYF. Written as DNA, the CDR3 is TGTGCCAGCAGTTACTCCCCTGCGGGAGGGGTCTACGAGCAGTACTTC.

V and J are TRBV25-1 and TRBJ2-3; 7 bases match TRBD1. Germline-derived CDR1 and CDR2 are MGHDK and SYGVNS. With V trimmed by 7 bases and J by 2 bases, 6 bases remained unmatched. This CDR3 contains 14 residues. The CDR3 here is CASKGGLPTDTQYF. The CDR3 nucleotides are TGTGCCAGCAAAGGGGGCTTACCCACAGATACGCAGTATTTT.

V is TRBV6-6 and J is TRBJ2-7; D is possibly TRBD1 (5 bases). V shed 6 bases and J shed 0 bases, with 9 bases lying between them. CDR1 and CDR2 (germline): MNHNY, SVGAGI (reference sequence). CDR3 length: 13 residues. This chain's CDR3 is CASRTQGSYEQYF. The CDR3 nucleotides read TGTGCCAGCAGGACCCAGGGCTCCTACGAGCAGTACTTC.

The genes are TRBV11-2 and TRBJ2-2; 10 bases line up with TRBD2. J gave up 7 bases and V 7 bases, and 6 bases lay outside the gene matches. This CDR3 is 14 amino acids long. Germline lookup yields CDR1 SGHAT and CDR2 FQNNGV. The CDR3 reads CASIPSGSLGELFF. CDR3 coding DNA: TGTGCCAGCATTCCTAGCGGGAGCCTCGGGGAGCTGTTTTTT.

The rearrangement uses TRBV7-9 and TRBJ1-3; TRBD1 is a possible D gene (6 bases). The CDR3 runs to 16 residues. V was pared by 3 bases and J by 3 bases, with 15 bases between. Germline CDR1 is SEHNR and CDR2 is FQNEAQ (reference sequence). CDR3 in amino acids: CASSLYRETRGNTIYF. CDR3 in DNA: TGTGCCAGCAGCTTGTACAGGGAGACTCGTGGAAACACCATATATTTT.

The chain recombines TRBV9 with TRBJ1-3; tentatively, D is TRBD1 (5 bases). The germline CDR1 and CDR2 sequences are SGDLS and YYNGEE. The CDR3 extends over 16 amino acids. V lost 3 bases and J lost 2, with 15 bases in between. The CDR3: CASSDSHGGTGNTIYF. The CDR3 DNA reads TGTGCCAGCAGCGACAGCCACGGGGGAACTGGAAACACCATATATTTT.

This sequence joins TRBV7-9 and TRBJ2-5; tentative D call: TRBD2 (6 bases). The CDR3 sequence is 17 residues long. The germline CDR1 and CDR2 sequences are SEHNR and FQNEAQ (reference sequence). Trimming shortened V by 5 bases and J by 5 bases, and 24 bases separated the two germline ends. For the CDR3, the DNA is TGTGCCAGCAGCAACCGGGACTCAGGGAGGATACTGGAGACCCAGTACTTC. Amino acid sequence: CASSNRDSGRILETQYF.

The gene calls are TRBV18 and TRBJ1-2, with TRBD1 matching 7 bases. This CDR3 has 14 residues. Germline loops: CDR1 KGHSH, CDR2 LQKENI. V shed 3 bases, J shed 4 bases, and the junction held 5 bases outside the gene matches. The CDR3 DNA is TGTGCCAGCTCACCGGAGGGACAGTTCTATGGCTACACCTTC. Translating it yields CASSPEGQFYGYTF.

This chain connects TRBV7-8 to TRBJ2-5; 13 bases are shared with TRBD2. The J segment lost 7 bases and the V segment lost 10 bases, leaving 9 bases of the junction unmatched. CDR3 length equals 14 residues. Germline assignment: CDR1 SGHVS and CDR2 FQNEAQ. The CDR3 loop is CATLTSGGLGTQYF. The DNA of the CDR3 is TGTGCCACCTTGACTAGCGGGGGGCTCGGGACCCAGTACTTC.

The rearrangement uses TRBV2 and TRBJ1-4, with a weak D call TRBD1 (6 bases). V lost 4 bases to trimming and J lost 8 bases, with 17 bases between them. The CDR3 is 15 amino acids. Looked up from germline, CDR1 is SNHLY and CDR2 is FYNNEI. The CDR3 nucleotides are TGTGCCAGCAGTGCCCCGGGACAAAAATCGGAAAAACTGTTTTTT. Its translation is CASSAPGQKSEKLFF.

This rearrangement joins TRBV7-8 to TRBJ1-5, with TRBD1 as a possible D gene (6 bases). This CDR3 spans 12 amino acids. Trimming removed 3 bases at V and 10 bases at J, with 10 bases between. Germline V gives CDR1 SGHVS, CDR2 FQNEAQ. For the CDR3, the DNA is TGTGCCAGCAGCTTCACAGGGATCCCCCAGCATTTT. Its translation: CASSFTGIPQHF.

The chain recombines TRBV9 with TRBJ1-2, with D tentatively TRBD1 (6 bases). The germline V gene encodes CDR1 SGDLS and CDR2 YYNGEE. V was cut by 0 bases and J by 8 bases, with 14 bases left in between. The length of the CDR3 is 14 residues. DNA for the CDR3: TGTGCCAGCAGCGTAGCAATGGGGGCGTGGGGCTACACCTTC. Residues: CASSVAMGAWGYTF.